One and the same sample provided the 7 T cell receptor beta chains below, sequenced in a study of alternative splicing in chronic myeloid leukemia remission. About the study: Trial remission samples were taken at major or complete molecular response, at 12 or 24 months.

Libraries were built from poly-A-enriched mRNA from 0.95 to 1 ug total RNA. From the bulk RNA-seq reads, TCRdb lists one entry per CDR3 protein and no DNA. The profile shows 220 or so distinct CDR3 sequences, roughly nine tenths of them singletons. The sample was PBMCs or total blood leukocytes (not recorded which), taken during remission. The source of these receptors is an adult with chronic myeloid leukemia.

The V call is TRBV6-1, the J call TRBJ2-1; TCRdb's D gene call, TRBD2, goes unchecked for lack of DNA. This CDR3 contains 16 residues. CDR1 and CDR2 from the germline V gene are MNHNS and SASEGT. The CDR3: CASSEAGGRLYNEQFF.

V is TRBV30 and J is TRBJ2-3; there is no DNA to check the TCRdb D call of TRBD1. CDR1 GTSNPN and CDR2 SVGIG come from the germline V gene (reference sequence). This CDR3 has 15 residues. The CDR3 protein is CASETGTGVSDTQYF.

V usage is TRBV20-1 and J usage is TRBJ1-2. The CDR3 totals 12 residues. The V gene's germline CDR1 is DFQATT and CDR2 SNEGSKA (reference sequence). The CDR3 region is CSARDQGYGYTF.

The chain joins TRBV3-1 to TRBJ1-1; TCRdb reports TRBD1, a call that lacks DNA to check it against. Germline values: CDR1 LGHDT, CDR2 YNNKEL (reference sequence). This CDR3 has 16 amino acids. CDR3 protein: CASSQDVGTGATEAFF.

The V gene is TRBV29-1, the J gene TRBJ1-1. The length of the CDR3 is 12 residues. Germline V gene sequence: CDR1 SQVTM, CDR2 ANQGSEA. CDR3 loop: CSVLPGNTEAFF.

The rearrangement links TRBV5-1 to TRBJ1-1. CDR3 size: 13 residues. Germline V gives CDR1 SGHRS, CDR2 YFSETQ. The chain's CDR3 is CASSSPWNTEAFF.

This clonotype was seen a handful of times. J is TRBJ1-1 and V is TRBV7-9. The CDR3 loop spans 12 amino acids. Germline loops: CDR1 SEHNR, CDR2 FQNEAQ (reference sequence). This CDR3 is CASGGGETEAFF.